The clone carrying this TCR beta chain appeared many times. No antigen is known for it. This sample is part of a study of T-cell memory formation after mild COVID-19. Overall study findings and caveats: Of the contracting clones, CD4+ ones lay mainly in CM and EM, and CD8+ ones in EMRA. Pre-infection memory harbored some responding clones, suggesting cross-reactive memory joined. Later expanders leaned CD4+, whereas day 15 to 85 contracting clones were balanced CD4/CD8.

cDNA libraries for TCR alpha and TCR beta, carrying sample barcodes and UMIs, came from 5'RACE with constant-segment primers. TCRdb redid the calling of the 5' RACE reads with MiXCR, one entry per CDR3 protein. The table shows about 430,000 distinct CDR3 sequences, with 24% occurring only once. The length of the CDR3 is 12 residues. V lost 5 bases, J lost 7 bases, and 9 bases lay in between. The sequencing input was PBMCs or a T cell subset sorted from them (not recorded which). The receptor comes from an adult woman who had mild COVID-19 (a few samples of this study predate the infection). Cell type and time point are not known. This chain uses TRBV12-3 or TRBV12-4 with TRBJ2-1; D unresolved. The DNA of the CDR3 is TGTGCCAGCAGTCCAGGCCAAAATGAGCAGTTCTTC. This gives the protein CASSPGQNEQFF.